The 3 T cell receptor beta chains presented below share a single source sample, sequenced in a study of blood T cell repertoires in COVID-19. Clones were sequenced by immunoSEQ multiplex PCR, and TCRdb holds only the in-frame ones, with some missing. The profile shows 320,000 or so clones, 75% to 90% of them singletons. The source material was PBMCs or T cells enriched from blood (not recorded which). The receptors here all came from a man aged 60 to 75 who had recovered from COVID-19.

The rearrangement joins TRBV7-3 to TRBJ2-1, with D possibly being TRBD2 (5 bases). From germline, CDR1 is SGHTA and CDR2 FQGTGA. This CDR3 region has 14 residues. V shed 5 bases and J shed 8 bases, with 16 bases lying between them. The CDR3 region is CASSEAAISHEQFF. The CDR3 DNA reads TGTGCCAGCAGCGAAGCGGCTATAAGCCATGAGCAGTTCTTC. Looking up the rest from reference TRBV7-3 and TRBJ2-1 gives the full variable domain: GAGVSQTPSNKVTEKGKYVELRCDPISGHTALYWYRQSLGQGPEFLIYFQGTGAADDSGLPNDRFFAVRPEGSVSTLKIQRTERGDSAVYLCASSEAAISHEQFFGPGTRLTVL.

The genes are TRBV28 and TRBJ2-2; perhaps TRBD1 as D (6 bases). With 8 bases removed from V and 4 bases from J, the gap between germline ends came to 17 bases. Germline assignment: CDR1 MDHEN and CDR2 SYDVKM. The CDR3 runs to 15 residues. CDR3 in DNA: TGTGCCAGCCTTCCGAGGTTGGGGGCCACCGGGGAGCTGTTTTTT. Translation: CASLPRLGATGELFF.

The chain carries TRBV29-1 and TRBJ2-3, with D maybe TRBD1 (7 bases). V lost 6 bases, J lost 0 bases, and 13 bases lay in between. The CDR3 consists of 14 residues. Germline values: CDR1 SQVTM, CDR2 ANQGSEA. The CDR3 region has the DNA TGCAGCGTGGCACAGGGGACTAGCACAGATACGCAGTATTTT. This codes for CSVAQGTSTDTQYF.